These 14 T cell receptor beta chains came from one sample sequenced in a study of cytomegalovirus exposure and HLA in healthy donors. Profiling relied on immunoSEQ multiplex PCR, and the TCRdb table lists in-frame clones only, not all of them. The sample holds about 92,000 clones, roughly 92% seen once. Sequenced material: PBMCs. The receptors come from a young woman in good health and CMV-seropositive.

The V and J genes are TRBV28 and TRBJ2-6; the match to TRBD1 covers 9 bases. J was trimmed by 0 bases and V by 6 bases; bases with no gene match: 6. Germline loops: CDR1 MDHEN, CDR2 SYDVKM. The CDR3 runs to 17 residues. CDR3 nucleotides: TGTGCCAGCAGGGGGACAGGGCCCAGCTCTGGGGCCAACGTCCTGACTTTC. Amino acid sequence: CASRGTGPSSGANVLTF.

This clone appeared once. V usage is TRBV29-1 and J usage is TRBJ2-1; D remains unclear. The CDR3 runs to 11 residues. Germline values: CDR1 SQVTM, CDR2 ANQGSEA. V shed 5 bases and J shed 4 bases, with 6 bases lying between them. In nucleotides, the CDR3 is TGCAGCGTTAATATATACAATGAGCAGTTCTTC. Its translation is CSVNIYNEQFF.

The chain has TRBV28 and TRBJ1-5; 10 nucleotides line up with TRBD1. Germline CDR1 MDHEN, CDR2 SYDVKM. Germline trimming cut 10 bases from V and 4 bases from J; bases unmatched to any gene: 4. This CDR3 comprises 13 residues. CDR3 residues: CATDRGLNQPQHF. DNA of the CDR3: TGTGCCACCGACAGGGGGCTGAATCAGCCCCAGCATTTT. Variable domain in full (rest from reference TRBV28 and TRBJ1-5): DVKVTQSSRYLVKRTGEKVFLECVQDMDHENMFWYRQDPGLGLRLIYFSYDVKMKEKGDIPEGYSVSREKKERFSLILESASTNQTSMYLCATDRGLNQPQHFGDGTRLSIL.

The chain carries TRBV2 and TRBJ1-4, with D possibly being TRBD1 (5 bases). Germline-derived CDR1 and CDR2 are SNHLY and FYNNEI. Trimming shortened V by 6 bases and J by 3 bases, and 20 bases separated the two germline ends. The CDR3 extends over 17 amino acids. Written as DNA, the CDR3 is TGTGCCAGCAGGATCCGAGGGAACCGGGGGGCTAATGAAAAACTGTTTTTT. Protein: CASRIRGNRGANEKLFF.

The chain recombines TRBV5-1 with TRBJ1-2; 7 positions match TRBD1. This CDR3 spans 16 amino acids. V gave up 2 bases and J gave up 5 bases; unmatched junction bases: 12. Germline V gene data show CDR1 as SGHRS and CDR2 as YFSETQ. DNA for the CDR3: TGCGCCAGCAGCTTCGGGTCGTCGGGACAGATATATGGCTACACCTTC. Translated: CASSFGSSGQIYGYTF.

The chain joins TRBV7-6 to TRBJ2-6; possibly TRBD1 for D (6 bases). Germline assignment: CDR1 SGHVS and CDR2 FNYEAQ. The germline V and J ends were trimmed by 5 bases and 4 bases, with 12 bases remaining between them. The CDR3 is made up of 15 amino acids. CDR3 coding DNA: TGTGCCAGCAGCCAAACAGGGCCAGGGGCCAACGTCCTGACTTTC. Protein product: CASSQTGPGANVLTF.

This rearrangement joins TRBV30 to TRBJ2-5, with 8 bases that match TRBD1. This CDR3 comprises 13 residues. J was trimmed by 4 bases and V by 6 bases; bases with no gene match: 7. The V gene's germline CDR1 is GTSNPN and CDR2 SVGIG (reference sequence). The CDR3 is CACHDRGRETQYF. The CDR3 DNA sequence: TGTGCCTGCCATGACAGGGGTAGAGAGACCCAGTACTTC. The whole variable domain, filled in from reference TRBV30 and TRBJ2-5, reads SQTIHQWPATLVQPVGSPLSLECTVEGTSNPNLYWYRQAAGRGLQLLFYSVGIGQISSEVPQNLSASRPQDRQFILSSKKLLLSDSGFYLCACHDRGRETQYFGPGTRLLVL.

CDR3 protein: CASSQEQGLAGGLNIQYF. In DNA form, the CDR3 reads TGTGCCAGCAGCCAAGAGCAAGGGCTAGCGGGAGGGTTAAACATTCAGTACTTC. The rearrangement joins TRBV4-2 to TRBJ2-4, with 12 bases fitting TRBD2. The CDR3 has 18 amino acids. The V and J ends lost 0 bases and 6 bases, in that order; junction bases with no gene match: 9. Germline V gene sequence: CDR1 LGHNA, CDR2 YNFKEQ.

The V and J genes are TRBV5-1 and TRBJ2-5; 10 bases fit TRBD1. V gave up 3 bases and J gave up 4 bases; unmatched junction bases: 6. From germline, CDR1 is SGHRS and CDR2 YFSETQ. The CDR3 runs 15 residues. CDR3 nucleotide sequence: TGCGCCAGCAGCTCACGACAGGGGGCGACAGAGACCCAGTACTTC. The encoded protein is CASSSRQGATETQYF.

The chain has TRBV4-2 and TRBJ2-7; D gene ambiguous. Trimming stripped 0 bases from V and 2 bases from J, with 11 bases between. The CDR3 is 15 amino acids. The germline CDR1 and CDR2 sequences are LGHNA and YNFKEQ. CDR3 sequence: CASSQDETATYEQYF. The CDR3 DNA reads TGTGCCAGCAGCCAAGATGAAACAGCTACCTACGAGCAGTACTTC.

DNA of the CDR3: TGTGCCAGCAGCTTACCAGGGTCGGAGACCCAGTACTTC. It is translated as CASSLPGSETQYF. The genes are TRBV13 and TRBJ2-5; D possibly corresponds to TRBD1 (5 bases). The CDR3 consists of 13 residues. Germline CDR1 reads PRHDT; CDR2 reads FYEKMQ (reference sequence). V lost 2 bases and J 5 bases, leaving 9 bases between the germline ends.

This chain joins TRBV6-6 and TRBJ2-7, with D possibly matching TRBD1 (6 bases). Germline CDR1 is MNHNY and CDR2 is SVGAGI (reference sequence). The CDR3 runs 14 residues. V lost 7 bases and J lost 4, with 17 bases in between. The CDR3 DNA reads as TGTGCCAGCAATCACCGGGACACCATTTACGAGCAGTACTTC. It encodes CASNHRDTIYEQYF.

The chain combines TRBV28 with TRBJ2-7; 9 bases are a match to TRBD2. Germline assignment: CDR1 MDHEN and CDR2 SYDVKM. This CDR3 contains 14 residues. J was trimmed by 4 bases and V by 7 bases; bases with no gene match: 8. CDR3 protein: CASNPPGLAYEQYF. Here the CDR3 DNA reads TGTGCCAGCAACCCCCCGGGACTAGCTTACGAGCAGTACTTC.

The CDR3 DNA reads TGTGCCAGCAGTTTTCGGGATACGCAGTATTTT. Its protein product is CASSFRDTQYF. The chain uses TRBV28 and TRBJ2-3; D is unclear. V was shortened by 3 bases and J by 6 bases, with 4 bases between the two germline ends. The germline CDR1 and CDR2 sequences are MDHEN and SYDVKM. This CDR3 comprises 11 residues.